Listed below are T cell receptor beta chains from one sample, sequenced in a study of human versus mouse CDR3 diversity and MHC coevolution. The assay was immunoSEQ multiplex PCR, and TCRdb's table has in-frame clones only and misses some. The data hold some 82,000 clones, with 85% to 95% observed a single time. The sample consisted of naive CD4+ T cells from blood. The origin of the receptors is a person aged 30 to 70 in good health. Both conserved end residues are part of each CDR3. D genes are given only for firm matches. Clone size is shown for a subset of rows, as once, few, many or a class of expanded clone.

V	J	D	size	CDR3	DNA
TRBV19	TRBJ2-4	NA	NA	CASSMTAVNIQYF	TGTGCCAGTAGTATGACGGCGGTTAACATTCAGTACTTC
TRBV7-2	TRBJ2-5	TRBD1	NA	CASSFGQGSHQETQYF	TGTGCCAGCAGCTTCGGACAGGGTTCTCACCAAGAGACCCAGTACTTC
TRBV18	TRBJ1-5	TRBD1	NA	CASSLLGQNQPQHF	TGTGCCAGCTCACTACTGGGACAGAATCAGCCCCAGCATTTT
TRBV10-3	TRBJ2-1	TRBD2	NA	CAIRSSGRAVDEQFF	TGTGCCATCCGCTCAAGCGGGAGGGCCGTCGATGAGCAGTTCTTC
TRBV5-6	TRBJ1-2	NA	NA	CASSRGWGYTF	TGTGCCAGCAGCCGGGGTTGGGGCTACACCTTC
TRBV18	TRBJ2-3	TRBD1	NA	CASSVGQGATDTQYF	TGTGCCAGCTCAGTCGGGCAGGGGGCCACAGATACGCAGTATTTT
TRBV28	TRBJ1-2	NA	NA	CASRSGQSYGYTF	TGTGCCAGCAGATCTGGACAGAGCTATGGCTACACCTTC
TRBV6-1	TRBJ1-2	NA	NA	CATSLEDGSYGYTF	TGTGCCACTTCCCTGGAGGACGGATCCTATGGCTACACCTTC
TRBV9	TRBJ2-1	NA	NA	CASSGLSGSYNEQFF	TGTGCCAGCAGCGGCCTCTCGGGATCCTACAATGAGCAGTTCTTC
TRBV6-1	TRBJ1-4	NA	once	CASRRGGPDEKLFF	TGTGCCAGCAGAAGGGGCGGCCCTGATGAAAAACTGTTTTTT
TRBV11-3	TRBJ2-1	TRBD2	NA	CASSLEGTSGSSYNEQFF	TGTGCCAGCAGCTTAGAGGGTACTAGCGGGAGCTCCTACAATGAGCAGTTCTTC
TRBV5-6	TRBJ2-1	TRBD2	NA	CASTREGGPYNEQFF	TGTGCCAGCACCAGGGAGGGAGGCCCCTACAATGAGCAGTTCTTC
TRBV7-9	TRBJ2-1	NA	few	CASSLMRPGEQFF	TGTGCCAGCAGCTTAATGAGGCCAGGGGAGCAGTTCTTC
TRBV7-2	TRBJ1-3	NA	few	CASTSGGGNTIYF	TGTGCCAGCACCTCCGGAGGTGGAAACACCATATATTTT
TRBV7-2	TRBJ2-2	TRBD1	NA	CASSFRGSAGELFF	TGTGCCAGCAGCTTCAGGGGGAGCGCCGGGGAGCTGTTTTTT
TRBV19	TRBJ2-1	NA	NA	CASSRALSGPNEQFF	TGTGCCAGTAGTAGGGCCCTTAGTGGCCCCAATGAGCAGTTCTTC
TRBV14	TRBJ1-2	NA	NA	CASSQGAGAGGYTF	TGTGCCAGCAGCCAAGGTGCGGGGGCGGGCGGCTACACCTTC
TRBV30	TRBJ2-5	NA	NA	CAWIEGLETQYF	TGTGCCTGGATCGAGGGTTTGGAGACCCAGTACTTC
TRBV5-4	TRBJ2-7	TRBD2	NA	CASSLPQGLAGGEQYF	TGTGCCAGCAGCTTGCCCCAAGGACTAGCGGGAGGGGAGCAGTACTTC
TRBV28	TRBJ2-7	TRBD2	NA	CASSLGLAIPYEQYF	TGTGCCAGCAGTTTAGGACTAGCGATTCCCTACGAGCAGTACTTC
TRBV2	TRBJ1-2	TRBD1	NA	CASSGDRANYGYTF	TGTGCCAGCAGTGGCGACAGGGCGAACTATGGCTACACCTTC
TRBV6-1	TRBJ1-1	NA	NA	CASSEEAVQNTEAFF	TGTGCCAGCAGTGAAGAAGCGGTACAGAACACTGAAGCTTTCTTT
TRBV5-4	TRBJ2-1	NA	NA	CASSSPGISDLFF	TGTGCCAGCAGCTCGCCAGGGATTTCTGATCTGTTCTTC
TRBV7-6	TRBJ2-6	NA	NA	CASSLIVADSGANVLTF	TGTGCCAGCAGCTTAATAGTCGCGGACTCTGGGGCCAACGTCCTGACTTTC
TRBV5-1	TRBJ2-3	NA	NA	CASSRDTSTDTQYF	TGCGCCAGCAGCCGGGACACCAGCACAGATACGCAGTATTTT
TRBV28	TRBJ1-2	NA	NA	CASSSTQGIYGYTF	TGTGCCAGCAGTTCAACTCAGGGGATCTATGGCTACACCTTC
TRBV27	TRBJ2-2	NA	once	CASSSPWGGANTGELFF	TGTGCCAGCAGTTCCCCCTGGGGGGGCGCGAACACCGGGGAGCTGTTTTTT